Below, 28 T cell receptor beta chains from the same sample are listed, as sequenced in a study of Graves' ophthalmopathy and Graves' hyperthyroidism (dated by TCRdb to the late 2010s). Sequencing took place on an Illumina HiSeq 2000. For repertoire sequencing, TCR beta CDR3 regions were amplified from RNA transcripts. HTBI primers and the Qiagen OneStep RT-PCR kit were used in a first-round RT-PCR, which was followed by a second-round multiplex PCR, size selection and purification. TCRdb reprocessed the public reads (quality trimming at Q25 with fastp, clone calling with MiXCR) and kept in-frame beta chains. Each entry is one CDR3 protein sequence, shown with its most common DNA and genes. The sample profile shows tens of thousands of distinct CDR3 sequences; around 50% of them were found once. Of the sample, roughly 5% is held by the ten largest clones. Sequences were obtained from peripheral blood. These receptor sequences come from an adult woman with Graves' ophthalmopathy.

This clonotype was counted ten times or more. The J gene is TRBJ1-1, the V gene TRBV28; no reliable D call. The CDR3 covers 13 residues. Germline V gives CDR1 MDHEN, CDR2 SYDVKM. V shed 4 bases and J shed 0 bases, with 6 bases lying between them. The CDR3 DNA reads TGTGCCAGCAGTTCAACAATGAACACTGAAGCTTTCTTT. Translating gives CASSSTMNTEAFF.

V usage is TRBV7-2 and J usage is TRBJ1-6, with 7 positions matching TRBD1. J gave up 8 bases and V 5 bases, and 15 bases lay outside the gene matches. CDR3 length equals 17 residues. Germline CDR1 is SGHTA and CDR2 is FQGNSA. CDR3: CASSLAPRQGHHSPLHF. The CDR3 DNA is TGTGCCAGCAGCCTTGCTCCCCGACAGGGACATCATTCACCCCTCCACTTT. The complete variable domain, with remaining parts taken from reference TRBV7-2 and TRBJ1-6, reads GAGVSQSPSNKVTEKGKDVELRCDPISGHTALYWYRQSLGQGLEFLIYFQGNSAPDKSGLPSDRFSAERTGGSVSTLTIQRTQQEDSAVYLCASSLAPRQGHHSPLHFGNGTRLTVT.

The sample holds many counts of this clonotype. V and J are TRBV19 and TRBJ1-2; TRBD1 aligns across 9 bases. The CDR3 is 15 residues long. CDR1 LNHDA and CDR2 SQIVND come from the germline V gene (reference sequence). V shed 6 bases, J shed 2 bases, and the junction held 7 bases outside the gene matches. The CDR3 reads CASSLSGTGNYGYTF. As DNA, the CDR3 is TGTGCCAGTAGCCTAAGCGGGACAGGGAACTATGGCTACACCTTC.

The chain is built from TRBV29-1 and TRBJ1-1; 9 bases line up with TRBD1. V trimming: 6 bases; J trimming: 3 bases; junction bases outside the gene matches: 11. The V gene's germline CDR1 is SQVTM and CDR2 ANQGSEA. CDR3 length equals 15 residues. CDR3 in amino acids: CSVAGTGSLDTEAFF. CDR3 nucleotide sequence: TGCAGCGTGGCCGGGACAGGGAGTTTGGACACTGAAGCTTTCTTT.

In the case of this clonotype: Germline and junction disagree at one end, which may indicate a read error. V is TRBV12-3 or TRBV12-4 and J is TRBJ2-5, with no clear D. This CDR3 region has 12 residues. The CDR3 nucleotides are TGTGCCAGCAGTTTAGCGCTGGGAACCCCGTACTTC. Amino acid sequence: CASSLALGTPYF.

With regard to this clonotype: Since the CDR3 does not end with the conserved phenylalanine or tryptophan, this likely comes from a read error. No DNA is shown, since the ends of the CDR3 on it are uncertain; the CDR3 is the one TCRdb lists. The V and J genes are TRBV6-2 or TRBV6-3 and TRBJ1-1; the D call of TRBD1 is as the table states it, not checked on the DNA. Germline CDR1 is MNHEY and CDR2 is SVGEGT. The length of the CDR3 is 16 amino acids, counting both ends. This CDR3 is CASSYSTGGVSTEALL.

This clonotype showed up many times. CDR3 region: CASSSKLAGGPSTGELFF. For the CDR3, the DNA is TGCGCCAGCAGCTCGAAACTAGCGGGAGGGCCTAGCACCGGGGAGCTGTTTTTT. The rearrangement joins TRBV5-1 to TRBJ2-2; TRBD2 matches 13 bases. CDR3 length: 18 residues. Looked up from germline, CDR1 is SGHRS and CDR2 is YFSETQ. J gave up 4 bases and V 3 bases, and 9 bases lay outside the gene matches.

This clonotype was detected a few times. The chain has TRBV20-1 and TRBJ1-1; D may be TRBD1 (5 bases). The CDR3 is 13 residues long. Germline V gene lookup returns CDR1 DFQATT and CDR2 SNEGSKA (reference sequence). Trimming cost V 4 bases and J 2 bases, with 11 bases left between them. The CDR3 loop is CSATDRINTEAFF. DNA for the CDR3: TGCAGTGCTACAGACAGAATAAACACTGAAGCTTTCTTT.

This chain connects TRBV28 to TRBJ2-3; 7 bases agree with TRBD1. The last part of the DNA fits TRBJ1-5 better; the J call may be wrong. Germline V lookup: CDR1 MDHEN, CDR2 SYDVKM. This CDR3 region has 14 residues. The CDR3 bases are TGTGCCAGCAGAGATTTTACAGGGGCAGATACGCAGCATTTT. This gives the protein CASRDFTGADTQHF.

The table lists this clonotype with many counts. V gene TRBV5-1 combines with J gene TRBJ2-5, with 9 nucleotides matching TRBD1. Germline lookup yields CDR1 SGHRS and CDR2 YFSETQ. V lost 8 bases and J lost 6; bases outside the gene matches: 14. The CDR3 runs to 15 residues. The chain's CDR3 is CASSPGQGGEKTQYF. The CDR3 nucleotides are TGCGCCAGTTCCCCGGGACAGGGAGGGGAAAAGACCCAGTACTTC.

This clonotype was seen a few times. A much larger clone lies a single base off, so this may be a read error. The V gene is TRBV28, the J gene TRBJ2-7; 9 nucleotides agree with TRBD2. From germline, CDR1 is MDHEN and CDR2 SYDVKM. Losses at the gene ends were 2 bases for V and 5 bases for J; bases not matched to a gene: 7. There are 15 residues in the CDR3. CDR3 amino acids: CASSLTTSGADEQYF. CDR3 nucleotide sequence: TGTGCCAGCAGTTTAACGACTAGCGGCGCCGACGAGCAGTACTTC.

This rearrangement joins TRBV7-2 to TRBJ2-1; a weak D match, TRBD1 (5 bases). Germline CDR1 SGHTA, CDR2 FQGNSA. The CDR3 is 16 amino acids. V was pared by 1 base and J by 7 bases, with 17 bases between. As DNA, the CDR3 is TGTGCCAGCAGCTTAGGTTGGCTGCAGGGTTTGAATGAGCAGTTCTTC. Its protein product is CASSLGWLQGLNEQFF.

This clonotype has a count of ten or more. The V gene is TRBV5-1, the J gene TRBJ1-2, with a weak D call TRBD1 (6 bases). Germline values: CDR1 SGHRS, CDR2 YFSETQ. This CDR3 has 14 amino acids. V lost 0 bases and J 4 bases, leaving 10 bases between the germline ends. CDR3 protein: CASSLDRAAYGYTF. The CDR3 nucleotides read TGCGCCAGCAGCTTGGACAGGGCTGCCTATGGCTACACCTTC.

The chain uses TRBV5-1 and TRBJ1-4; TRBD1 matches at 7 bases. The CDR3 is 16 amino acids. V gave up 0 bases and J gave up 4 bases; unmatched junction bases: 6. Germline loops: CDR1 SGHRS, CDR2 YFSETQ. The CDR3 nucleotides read TGCGCCAGCAGCTTGGGCATACAGGGGATTAATGAAAAACTGTTTTTT. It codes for CASSLGIQGINEKLFF.

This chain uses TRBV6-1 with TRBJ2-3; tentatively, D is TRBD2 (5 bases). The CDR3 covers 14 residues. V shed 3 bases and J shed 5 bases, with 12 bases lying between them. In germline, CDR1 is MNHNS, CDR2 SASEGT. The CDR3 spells CASSDNGVEDTQYF. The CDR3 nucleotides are TGTGCCAGCAGTGACAACGGGGTCGAAGATACGCAGTATTTT.

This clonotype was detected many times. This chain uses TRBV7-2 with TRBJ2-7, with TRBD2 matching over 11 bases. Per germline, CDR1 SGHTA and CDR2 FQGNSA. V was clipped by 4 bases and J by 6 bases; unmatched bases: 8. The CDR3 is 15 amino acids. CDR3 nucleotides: TGTGCCAGCAGCTCCGGGACTAGCGGCCCCGGCGAGCAGTACTTC. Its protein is CASSSGTSGPGEQYF.

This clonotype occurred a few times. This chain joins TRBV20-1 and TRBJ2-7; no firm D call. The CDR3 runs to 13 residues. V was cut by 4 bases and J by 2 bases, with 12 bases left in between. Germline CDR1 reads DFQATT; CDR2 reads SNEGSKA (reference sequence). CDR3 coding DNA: TGCAGTGCTACAACCCGGGCTCCCTACGAGCAGTACTTC. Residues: CSATTRAPYEQYF.

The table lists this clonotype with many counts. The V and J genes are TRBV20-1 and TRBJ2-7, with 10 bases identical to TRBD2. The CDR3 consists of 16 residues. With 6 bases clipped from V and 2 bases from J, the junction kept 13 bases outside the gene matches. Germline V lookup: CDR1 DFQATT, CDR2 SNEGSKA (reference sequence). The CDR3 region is CSATTAAGGLAYEQYF. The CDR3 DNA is TGCAGTGCAACAACAGCAGCGGGAGGGTTAGCCTACGAGCAGTACTTC.

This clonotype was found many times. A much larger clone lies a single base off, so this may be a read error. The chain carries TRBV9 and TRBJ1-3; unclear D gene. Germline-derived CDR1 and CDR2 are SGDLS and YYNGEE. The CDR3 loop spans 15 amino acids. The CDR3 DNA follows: TGTGCCAGCAGCGTATCCTCTAGCTCTGGAAGCACCATATATTTT. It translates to CASSVSSSSGSTIYF.

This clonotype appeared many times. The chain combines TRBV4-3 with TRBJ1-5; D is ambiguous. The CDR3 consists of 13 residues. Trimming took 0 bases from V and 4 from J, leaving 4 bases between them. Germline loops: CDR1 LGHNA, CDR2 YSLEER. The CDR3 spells CASSQDSNQPQHF. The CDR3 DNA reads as TGCGCCAGCAGCCAAGATTCAAATCAGCCCCAGCATTTT.

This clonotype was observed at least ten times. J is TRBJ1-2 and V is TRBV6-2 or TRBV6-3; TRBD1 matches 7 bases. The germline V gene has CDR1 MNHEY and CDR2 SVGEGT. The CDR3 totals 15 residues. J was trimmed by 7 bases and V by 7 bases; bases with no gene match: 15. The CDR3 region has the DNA TGTGCCAGCACCTTGAAAGGGGGCTCGGAAACTGGCTACACCTTC. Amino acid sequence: CASTLKGGSETGYTF.

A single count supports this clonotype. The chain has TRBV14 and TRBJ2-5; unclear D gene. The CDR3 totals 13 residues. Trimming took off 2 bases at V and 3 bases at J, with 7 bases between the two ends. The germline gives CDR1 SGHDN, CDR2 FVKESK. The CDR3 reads CASSQLTEETQYF. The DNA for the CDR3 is TGTGCCAGCAGCCAACTAACAGAAGAGACCCAGTACTTC.

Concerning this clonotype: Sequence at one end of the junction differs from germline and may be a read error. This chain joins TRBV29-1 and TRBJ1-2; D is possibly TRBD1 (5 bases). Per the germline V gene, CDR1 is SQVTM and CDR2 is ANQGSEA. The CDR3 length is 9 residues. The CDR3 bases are TGCAGCGTGCCCGGGACTGCTTACTTC. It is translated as CSVPGTAYF.

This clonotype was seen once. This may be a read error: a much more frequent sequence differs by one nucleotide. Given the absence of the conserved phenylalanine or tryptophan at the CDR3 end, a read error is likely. Written as DNA, the CDR3 is TGTGCCTGGACTTCTAGCGGGGGCCGCTACGAGCAGTACTGC. Protein sequence: CAWTSSGGRYEQYC. J is TRBJ2-7 and V is TRBV30; 10 bases agree with TRBD2. The J segment lost 3 bases and the V segment lost 4 bases, leaving 6 bases of the junction unmatched. Germline V gene lookup returns CDR1 GTSNPN and CDR2 SVGIG (reference sequence). The CDR3 is 14 amino acids.

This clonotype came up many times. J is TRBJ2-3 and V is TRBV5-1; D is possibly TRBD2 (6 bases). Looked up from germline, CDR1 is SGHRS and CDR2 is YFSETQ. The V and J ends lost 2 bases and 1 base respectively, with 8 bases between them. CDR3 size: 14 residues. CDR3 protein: CASSLVAGTDTQYF. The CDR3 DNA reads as TGCGCCAGCAGCTTAGTAGCGGGCACAGATACGCAGTATTTT. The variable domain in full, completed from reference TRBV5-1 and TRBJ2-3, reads KAGVTQTPRYLIKTRGQQVTLSCSPISGHRSVSWYQQTPGQGLQFLFEYFSETQRNKGNFPGRFSGRQFSNSRSEMNVSTLELGDSALYLCASSLVAGTDTQYFGPGTRLTVL.

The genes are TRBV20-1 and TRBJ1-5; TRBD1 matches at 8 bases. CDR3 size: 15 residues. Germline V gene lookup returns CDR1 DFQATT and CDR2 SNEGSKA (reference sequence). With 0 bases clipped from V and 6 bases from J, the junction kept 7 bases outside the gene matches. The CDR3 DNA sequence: TGCAGTGCTAGAGAAACAGGGGGGGACATTCAGCCCCAGCATTTT. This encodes CSARETGGDIQPQHF.

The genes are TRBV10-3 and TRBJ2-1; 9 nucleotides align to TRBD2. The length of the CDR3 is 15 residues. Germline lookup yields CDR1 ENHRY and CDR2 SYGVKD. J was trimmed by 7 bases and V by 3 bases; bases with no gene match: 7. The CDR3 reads CAISEPAGGLNEQFF. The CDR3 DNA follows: TGTGCCATCAGTGAACCGGCGGGGGGGCTAAATGAGCAGTTCTTC.

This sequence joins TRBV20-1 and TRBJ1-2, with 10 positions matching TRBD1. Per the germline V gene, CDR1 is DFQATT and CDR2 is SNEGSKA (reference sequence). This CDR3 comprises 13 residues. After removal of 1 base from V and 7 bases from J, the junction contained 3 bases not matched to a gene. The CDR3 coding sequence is TGCAGTGCTAGAGGAGGGACAGGGGCTGGCTACACCTTC. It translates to CSARGGTGAGYTF.